These 30 T cell receptor beta chains were all obtained from the same sample, sequenced in a study of blood T cell repertoires in COVID-19. Sequenced by immunoSEQ multiplex PCR; TCRdb stores in-frame clones only, minus some. The data hold about 150,000 clones, with 65% to 90% observed a single time. Sequenced sample: peripheral blood. All receptors come from a man in his sixties or seventies with acute or convalescent COVID-19.

The chain joins TRBV28 to TRBJ1-6; 9 bases agree with TRBD1. Losses at the gene ends were 6 bases for V and 7 bases for J; bases not matched to a gene: 4. CDR1 is MDHEN and CDR2 is SYDVKM in the germline V gene. CDR3 length: 14 residues. Written as DNA, the CDR3 is TGTGCCAGCAGAGAGGGGACAGGGAATTCACCCCTCCACTTT. It specifies CASREGTGNSPLHF.

The gene calls are TRBV7-8 and TRBJ2-3, with 7 bases matching TRBD2. The CDR3 consists of 17 residues. CDR1 is SGHVS and CDR2 is FQNEAQ in the germline V gene. After removal of 1 base from V and 6 bases from J, the junction contained 13 bases not matched to a gene. CDR3 bases: TGTGCCAGCAGCTTAGAAAGTGGCGTGGGAGGGTGGGATACGCAGTATTTT. Residues: CASSLESGVGGWDTQYF.

V usage is TRBV19 and J usage is TRBJ1-4; 9 bases fit TRBD1. CDR3 length: 16 residues. V lost 5 bases and J lost 4; bases outside the gene matches: 8. Germline CDR1 LNHDA, CDR2 SQIVND (reference sequence). The CDR3 region has the DNA TGTGCCAGTAGTCTCATGGACAGGGGAGATAATGAAAAACTGTTTTTT. This encodes CASSLMDRGDNEKLFF.

This clone was picked up one time. The chain is built from TRBV28 and TRBJ1-1; D is possibly TRBD1 (5 bases). The CDR3 is 14 amino acids. V was trimmed by 6 bases and J by 0 bases, leaving 11 bases between them. Germline CDR1 MDHEN, CDR2 SYDVKM. CDR3 DNA sequence: TGTGCCAGCAGACCCCAGGGATTGAACACTGAAGCTTTCTTT. This encodes CASRPQGLNTEAFF.

CDR3 residues: CASSHFAGEETQYF. The CDR3 DNA reads TGTGCCAGCAGCCACTTTGCGGGAGAGGAGACCCAGTACTTC. The chain recombines TRBV14 with TRBJ2-5; 7 bases match TRBD2. In germline, CDR1 is SGHDN, CDR2 FVKESK. The CDR3 covers 14 residues. Trimming cost V 3 bases and J 5 bases; bases outside gene matches: 6.

The chain recombines TRBV7-9 with TRBJ2-7; TRBD2 agrees at 9 bases. Germline loops: CDR1 SEHNR, CDR2 FQNEAQ (reference sequence). The ends lost 1 base at V and 2 bases at J; junction bases unmatched: 12. The CDR3 length is 18 residues. The CDR3 spells CASSLEAPLAGVTYEQYF. CDR3 coding DNA: TGTGCCAGCAGCTTAGAGGCCCCATTAGCGGGAGTGACCTACGAGCAGTACTTC.

Many counts were recorded for this clone. The V and J genes are TRBV4-3 and TRBJ2-3; D gene ambiguous. The V gene lost 0 bases and the J gene lost 4 bases, with 8 bases spanning the gap. Per the germline V gene, CDR1 is LGHNA and CDR2 is YSLEER. The CDR3 has 14 amino acids. CDR3 nucleotides: TGCGCCAGCAGCCAAGATCGAGGCGCAGATACGCAGTATTTT. Its translation: CASSQDRGADTQYF.

The genes are TRBV10-3 and TRBJ2-3; 8 bases fit TRBD2. Germline V CDR1 and CDR2: ENHRY, SYGVKD. The CDR3 extends over 15 amino acids. V lost 10 bases, J lost 1 base, and 10 bases stayed unmatched. In DNA, the CDR3 is TGTGCCACCCAAGCCTTAGCGGGGCGCACAGATACGCAGTATTTT. Its protein product is CATQALAGRTDTQYF.

The V call is TRBV6-1, the J call TRBJ1-3; D unresolved. Germline-derived CDR1 and CDR2 are MNHNS and SASEGT. This CDR3 region has 15 residues. The ends were cut back, 1 base at V and 0 bases at J, with 7 bases in the middle. CDR3: CASSEGGNSGNTIYF. The CDR3 bases are TGTGCCAGCAGTGAAGGTGGCAACTCTGGAAACACCATATATTTT.

The chain is built from TRBV6-6 and TRBJ1-6; 8 nucleotides match TRBD1. Germline V gene lookup returns CDR1 MNHNY and CDR2 SVGAGI (reference sequence). The CDR3 has 14 residues. The ends lost 6 bases at V and 10 bases at J; junction bases unmatched: 8. For the CDR3, the DNA is TGTGCCAGCAGCTCCGACAGGGGAGGATCACCCCTCCACTTT. Encoded protein: CASSSDRGGSPLHF.

The V gene is TRBV9, the J gene TRBJ1-6, with D possibly being TRBD1 (5 bases). This CDR3 comprises 14 residues. Trimming took 2 bases from V and 6 from J, leaving 9 bases between them. CDR1 and CDR2 from the germline V gene are SGDLS and YYNGEE. The CDR3 here is CASSVRAVNSPLHF. The CDR3 bases are TGTGCCAGCAGCGTCAGGGCAGTTAATTCACCCCTCCACTTT.

CDR3 DNA sequence: TGTGCCACCAGCAGAGATTTAGCAAGTGACACTGAAGCTTTCTTT. Its translation: CATSRDLASDTEAFF. V usage is TRBV15 and J usage is TRBJ1-1; D unclear. The CDR3 is 15 residues long. V lost 0 bases to trimming and J lost 3 bases, with 11 bases between them. Germline assignment: CDR1 LNHNV and CDR2 YYDKDF (reference sequence). The entire variable domain, with the rest obtained from reference TRBV15 and TRBJ1-1, is as follows: DAMVIQNPRYQVTQFGKPVTLSCSQTLNHNVMYWYQQKSSQAPKLLFHYYDKDFNNEADTPDNFQSRRPNTSFCFLDIRSPGLGDTAMYLCATSRDLASDTEAFFGQGTRLTVV.

The rearrangement joins TRBV3-1 (or the pseudogene TRBV3-2) to TRBJ2-1, with unresolved D. This CDR3 contains 12 residues. Germline CDR1 reads LGHDT; CDR2 reads YNNKEL (reference sequence). The ends were cut back, 3 bases at V and 7 bases at J, with 7 bases in the middle. The CDR3 DNA reads TGTGCCAGCAGCCACGACACTAATGAGCAGTTCTTC. Translating it yields CASSHDTNEQFF.

The chain carries TRBV6-2 or TRBV6-3 and TRBJ2-3, with D perhaps matching TRBD2 (5 bases). The CDR3 is 15 residues long. V lost 6 bases, J lost 6 bases, and 19 bases lay in between. CDR1 MNHEY and CDR2 SVGEGT come from the germline V gene. The CDR3 coding sequence is TGTGCCAGCAGCAGAGGGTCCCCAACGACGGATACGCAGTATTTT. It codes for CASSRGSPTTDTQYF.

The V call is TRBV6-6, the J call TRBJ2-5; 8 positions agree with TRBD2. V trimming: 2 bases; J trimming: 4 bases; junction bases outside the gene matches: 3. CDR3 length equals 14 residues. The germline V gene has CDR1 MNHNY and CDR2 SVGAGI (reference sequence). CDR3: CASSYGAGGETQYF. DNA for the CDR3: TGTGCCAGCAGTTACGGGGCGGGAGGAGAGACCCAGTACTTC.

The V gene is TRBV28, the J gene TRBJ1-2; TRBD1 agrees at 8 bases. The V and J ends lost 8 bases and 4 bases, in that order; junction bases with no gene match: 3. CDR3 size: 12 residues. The germline V gene has CDR1 MDHEN and CDR2 SYDVKM. The CDR3 here is CASLGQGYGYTF. DNA of the CDR3: TGTGCCAGCCTCGGACAGGGCTATGGCTACACCTTC.

The chain employs TRBV10-3 and TRBJ1-3; weak D call: TRBD1 (5 bases). Germline V gives CDR1 ENHRY, CDR2 SYGVKD. The germline V and J ends were trimmed by 6 bases and 4 bases, with 13 bases remaining between them. The CDR3 loop spans 14 amino acids. This CDR3 is CAISPGGSGNTIYF. The DNA for the CDR3 is TGTGCCATCAGCCCCGGGGGGTCCGGAAACACCATATATTTT.

This clone was recorded once. The chain carries TRBV3-1 (or the pseudogene TRBV3-2) and TRBJ2-5; 8 bases map to TRBD2. Trimming at V came to 0 bases and at J to 2 bases, leaving 8 bases not matched to a gene. The CDR3 totals 17 residues. The germline V gene has CDR1 LGHDT and CDR2 YNNKEL (reference sequence). The CDR3 spells CASSQEASGHKQETQYF. The CDR3, as DNA: TGTGCCAGCAGCCAAGAGGCTAGCGGGCACAAACAAGAGACCCAGTACTTC.

This chain uses TRBV15 with TRBJ2-7, with D possibly being TRBD2 (7 bases). Germline V gene sequence: CDR1 LNHNV, CDR2 YYDKDF (reference sequence). The germline V and J ends were trimmed by 4 bases and 3 bases, with 16 bases remaining between them. This CDR3 contains 15 residues. The CDR3 is CATSTGGPPNYEQYF. CDR3 coding DNA: TGTGCCACCAGCACCGGGGGGCCGCCTAACTACGAGCAGTACTTC.

The rearrangement uses TRBV19 and TRBJ1-5; D is undetermined. Germline values: CDR1 LNHDA, CDR2 SQIVND (reference sequence). With 3 bases removed from V and 2 bases from J, the gap between germline ends came to 8 bases. This CDR3 has 14 amino acids. The CDR3 coding sequence is TGTGCCAGTAGTATCTTCCAGGGCAATCAGCCCCAGCATTTT. It specifies CASSIFQGNQPQHF.

The chain carries TRBV28 and TRBJ2-7; D gene uncertain. The CDR3 consists of 12 residues. V was cut by 7 bases and J by 5 bases, with 12 bases left in between. Germline values: CDR1 MDHEN, CDR2 SYDVKM. Here the CDR3 DNA reads TGTGCCAGCATAGGAGAGCACCACGAGCAGTACTTC. Its translation is CASIGEHHEQYF.

This rearrangement joins TRBV7-2 to TRBJ2-1; a weak D match, TRBD2 (6 bases). The CDR3 is 11 residues long. Trimming left V 8 bases short and J 5 bases short, with 7 bases between. CDR1 and CDR2 from the germline V gene are SGHTA and FQGNSA. The CDR3, as DNA: TGTGCCAGCGCGGGAAACAATGAGCAGTTCTTC. As protein: CASAGNNEQFF.

This chain uses TRBV6-5 with TRBJ2-2, with 10 bases lining up with TRBD2. The CDR3 loop spans 14 amino acids. The ends lost 10 bases at V and 1 base at J; junction bases unmatched: 3. The V gene's germline CDR1 is MNHEY and CDR2 SVGAGI. CDR3 DNA: TGTGCCACCAGACTAGCGGGGAACACCGGGGAGCTGTTTTTT. This encodes CATRLAGNTGELFF.

The sample holds a few counts of this clone. The chain links TRBV5-1 to TRBJ1-1; maybe TRBD1 (6 bases). Germline CDR1 and CDR2: SGHRS and YFSETQ. Trimming took off 7 bases at V and 2 bases at J, with 9 bases between the two ends. This CDR3 region has 12 residues. The CDR3 coding sequence is TGCGCCAGCCGGGGGGCAAACACTGAAGCTTTCTTT. Translated: CASRGANTEAFF.

The table lists this clone with a few counts. The J gene is TRBJ1-5, the V gene TRBV27; D is unclear. Trimming took off 1 base at V and 6 bases at J, with 19 bases between the two ends. Per germline, CDR1 MNHEY and CDR2 SMNVEV (reference sequence). The CDR3 length is 17 residues. CDR3 residues: CASSLFSPPGVGQPQHF. The CDR3 nucleotides read TGTGCCAGCAGTTTATTTTCCCCCCCCGGGGTGGGTCAGCCCCAGCATTTT.

The rearrangement uses TRBV18 and TRBJ2-5, with 9 bases lining up with TRBD1. CDR3 size: 16 residues. The germline gives CDR1 KGHSH, CDR2 LQKENI. The V segment lost 2 bases and the J segment 5 bases; nucleotides outside the gene matches: 9. The DNA for the CDR3 is TGTGCCAGCTCACCAACCGGGACAGGGAGCATGGAGACCCAGTACTTC. Translating it yields CASSPTGTGSMETQYF.

The rearrangement uses TRBV5-1 and TRBJ1-2, with D perhaps matching TRBD1 (5 bases). CDR1 and CDR2 (germline): SGHRS, YFSETQ. This CDR3 region has 13 residues. V was shortened by 0 bases and J by 5 bases, with 8 bases between the two germline ends. The CDR3 DNA is TGCGCCAGCAGCTTGGATGCAGGGTATGGCTACACCTTC. It specifies CASSLDAGYGYTF.

This chain joins TRBV6-4 and TRBJ1-1; 7 bases map to TRBD1. CDR1 and CDR2 (germline): MRHNA, SNTAGT. There are 14 residues in the CDR3. The V and J ends lost 4 bases and 4 bases, in that order; junction bases with no gene match: 6. The CDR3 loop reads CASSVRAGGTEAFF. CDR3 sequence (DNA): TGTGCCAGCAGTGTGAGGGCAGGGGGCACTGAAGCTTTCTTT.

V usage is TRBV14 and J usage is TRBJ1-6; D is undetermined. Trimming shortened V by 7 bases and J by 7 bases, and 14 bases separated the two germline ends. CDR3 length equals 14 residues. The germline CDR1 and CDR2 sequences are SGHDN and FVKESK. CDR3 in DNA: TGTGCCAGCAAGGGCATCTCGGGGAATTCACCCCTCCACTTT. This codes for CASKGISGNSPLHF.

The J gene is TRBJ2-2, the V gene TRBV10-3, with a tentative D call TRBD1 (5 bases). The CDR3 loop spans 13 amino acids. The germline V and J ends were trimmed by 7 bases and 2 bases, with 8 bases remaining between them. Germline values: CDR1 ENHRY, CDR2 SYGVKD. The CDR3 loop is CAINQGNTGELFF. CDR3 DNA: TGTGCCATCAACCAGGGAAACACCGGGGAGCTGTTTTTT.